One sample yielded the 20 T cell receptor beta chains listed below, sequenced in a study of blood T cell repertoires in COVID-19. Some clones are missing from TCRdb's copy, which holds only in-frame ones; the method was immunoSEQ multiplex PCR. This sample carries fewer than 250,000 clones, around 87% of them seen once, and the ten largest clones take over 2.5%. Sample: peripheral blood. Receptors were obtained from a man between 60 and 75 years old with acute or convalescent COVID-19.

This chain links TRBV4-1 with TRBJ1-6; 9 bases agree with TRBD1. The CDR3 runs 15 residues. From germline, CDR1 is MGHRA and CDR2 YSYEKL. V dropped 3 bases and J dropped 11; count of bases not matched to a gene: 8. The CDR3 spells CASSQSKQGATPLHF. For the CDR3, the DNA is TGCGCCAGCAGCCAGTCTAAACAGGGGGCTACACCCCTCCACTTT.

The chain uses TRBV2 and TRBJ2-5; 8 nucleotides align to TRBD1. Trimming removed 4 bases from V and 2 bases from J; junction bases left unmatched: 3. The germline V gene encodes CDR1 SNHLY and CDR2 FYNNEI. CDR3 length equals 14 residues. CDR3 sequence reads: CASSVRGHQETQYF. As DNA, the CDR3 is TGTGCCAGCAGTGTCAGGGGGCATCAAGAGACCCAGTACTTC.

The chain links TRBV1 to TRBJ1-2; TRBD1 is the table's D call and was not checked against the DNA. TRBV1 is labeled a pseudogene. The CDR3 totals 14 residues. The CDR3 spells CTSSQGTGNYGYTF. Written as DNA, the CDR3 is TGCACCAGCAGCCAGGGGACAGGGAACTATGGCTACACCTTC.

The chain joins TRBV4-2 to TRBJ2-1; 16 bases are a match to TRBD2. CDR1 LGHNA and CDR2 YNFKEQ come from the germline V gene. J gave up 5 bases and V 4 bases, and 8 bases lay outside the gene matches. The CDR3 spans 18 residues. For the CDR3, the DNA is TGTGCCAGCAGCCCTACCGGGACTAGCGGGGGGGCCCACAATGAGCAGTTCTTC. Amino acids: CASSPTGTSGGAHNEQFF.

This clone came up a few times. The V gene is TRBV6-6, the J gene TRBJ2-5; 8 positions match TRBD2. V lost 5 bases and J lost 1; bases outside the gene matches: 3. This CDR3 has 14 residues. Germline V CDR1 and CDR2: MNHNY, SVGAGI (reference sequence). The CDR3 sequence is CASSHGRVQETQYF. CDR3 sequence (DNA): TGTGCCAGCAGTCACGGGAGGGTCCAAGAGACCCAGTACTTC.

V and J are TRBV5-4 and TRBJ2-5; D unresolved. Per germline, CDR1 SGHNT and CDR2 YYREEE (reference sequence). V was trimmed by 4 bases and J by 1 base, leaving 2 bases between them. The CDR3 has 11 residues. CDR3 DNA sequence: TGTGCCAGCAGCCTCCAAGAGACCCAGTACTTC. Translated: CASSLQETQYF.

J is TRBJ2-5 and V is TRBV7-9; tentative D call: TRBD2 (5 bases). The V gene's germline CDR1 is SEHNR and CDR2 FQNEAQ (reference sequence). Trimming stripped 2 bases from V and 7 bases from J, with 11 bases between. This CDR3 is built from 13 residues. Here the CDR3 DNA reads TGTGCCAGCAGCTTATCACGGGAAGGGACCCAGTACTTC. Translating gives CASSLSREGTQYF.

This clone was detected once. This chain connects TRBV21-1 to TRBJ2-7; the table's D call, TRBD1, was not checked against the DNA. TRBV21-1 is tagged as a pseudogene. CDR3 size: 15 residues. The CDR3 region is CASSKLRDRGNEQYF. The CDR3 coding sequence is TGTGCCAGCAGCAAACTCCGGGACAGGGGGAACGAGCAGTACTTC.

In DNA form, the CDR3 reads TGTGCCAGTAGTATGAGAGAGGGGGCAACTGGCTACACCTTC. Its protein is CASSMREGATGYTF. The V call is TRBV19, the J call TRBJ1-2, with 7 bases identical to TRBD1. The CDR3 is 14 residues long. CDR1 and CDR2 from the germline V gene are LNHDA and SQIVND (reference sequence). Germline trimming cut 3 bases from V and 7 bases from J; bases unmatched to any gene: 8.

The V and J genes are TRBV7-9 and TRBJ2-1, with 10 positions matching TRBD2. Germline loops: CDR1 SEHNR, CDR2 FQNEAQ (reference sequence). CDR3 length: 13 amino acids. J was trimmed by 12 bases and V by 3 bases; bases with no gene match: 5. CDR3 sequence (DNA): TGTGCCAGCAGCTTTGGGACTAGCGAATCGCAGTTCTTC. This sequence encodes CASSFGTSESQFF. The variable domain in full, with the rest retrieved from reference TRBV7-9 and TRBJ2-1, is DTGVSQNPRHKITKRGQNVTFRCDPISEHNRLYWYRQTLGQGPEFLTYFQNEAQLEKSRLLSDRFSAERPKGSFSTLEIQRTEQGDSAMYLCASSFGTSESQFFGPGTRLTVL.

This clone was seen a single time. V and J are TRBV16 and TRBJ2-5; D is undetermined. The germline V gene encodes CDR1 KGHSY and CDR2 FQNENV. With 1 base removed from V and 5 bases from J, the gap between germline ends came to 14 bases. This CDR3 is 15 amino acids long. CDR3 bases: TGTGCCAGCAGCCAATATGTGGCTGGCGGCGAGACCCAGTACTTC. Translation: CASSQYVAGGETQYF. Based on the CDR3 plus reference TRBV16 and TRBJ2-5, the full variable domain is GEEVAQTPKHLVRGEGQKAKLYCAPIKGHSYVFWYQQVLKNEFKFLISFQNENVFDETGMPKERFSAKCLPNSPCSLEIQATKLEDSAVYFCASSQYVAGGETQYFGPGTRLLVL.

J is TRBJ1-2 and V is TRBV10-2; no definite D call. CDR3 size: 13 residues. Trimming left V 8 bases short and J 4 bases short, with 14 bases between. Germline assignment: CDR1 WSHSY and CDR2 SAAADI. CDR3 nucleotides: TGCGCCAGCCACGGCGGGGAACCCTATGGCTACACCTTC. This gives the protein CASHGGEPYGYTF.

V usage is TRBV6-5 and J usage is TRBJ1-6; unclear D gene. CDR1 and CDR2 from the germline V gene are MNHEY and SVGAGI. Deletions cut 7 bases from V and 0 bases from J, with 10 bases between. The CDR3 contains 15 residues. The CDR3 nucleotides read TGTGCCAGCACCCCGGGAAGCTCCTATAATTCACCCCTCCACTTT. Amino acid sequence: CASTPGSSYNSPLHF.

The CDR3 DNA reads TGTGCCAGCAGCTTAGCGACACTAGCGGGGGGGAAAAAAGAGACCCAGTACTTC. Translated, it gives CASSLATLAGGKKETQYF. The V gene is TRBV7-6, the J gene TRBJ2-5, with 13 positions matching TRBD2. Germline CDR1 is SGHVS and CDR2 is FNYEAQ. CDR3 length equals 18 residues. The junction had 7 bases not matched to a gene; V was cut back by 0 bases and J by 3 bases.

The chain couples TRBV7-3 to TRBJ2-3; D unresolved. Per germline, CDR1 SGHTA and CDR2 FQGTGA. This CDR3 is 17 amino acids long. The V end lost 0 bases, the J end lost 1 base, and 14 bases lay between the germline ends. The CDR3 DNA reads TGTGCCAGCAGCTTAACGGTAGGCCTAGGCGGCACAGATACGCAGTATTTT. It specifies CASSLTVGLGGTDTQYF.

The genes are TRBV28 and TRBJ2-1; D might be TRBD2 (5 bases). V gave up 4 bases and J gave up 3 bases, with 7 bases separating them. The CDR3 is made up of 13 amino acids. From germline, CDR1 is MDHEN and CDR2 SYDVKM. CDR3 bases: TGTGCCAGCAGTTCGGGAAGCTACAATGAGCAGTTCTTC. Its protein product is CASSSGSYNEQFF.

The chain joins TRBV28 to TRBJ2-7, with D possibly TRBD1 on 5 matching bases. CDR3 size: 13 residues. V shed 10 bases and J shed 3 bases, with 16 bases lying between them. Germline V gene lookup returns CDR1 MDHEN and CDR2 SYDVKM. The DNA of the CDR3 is TGTGCCACTTCCCGAACAGGCTTCTACGAGCAGTACTTC. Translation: CATSRTGFYEQYF.

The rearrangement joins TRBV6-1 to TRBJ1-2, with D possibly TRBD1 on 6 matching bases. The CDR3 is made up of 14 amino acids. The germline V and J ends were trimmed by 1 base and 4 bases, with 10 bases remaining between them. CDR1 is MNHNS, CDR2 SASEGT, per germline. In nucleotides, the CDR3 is TGTGCCAGCAGTGAAGTGACAGGCGTCTATGGCTACACCTTC. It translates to CASSEVTGVYGYTF.

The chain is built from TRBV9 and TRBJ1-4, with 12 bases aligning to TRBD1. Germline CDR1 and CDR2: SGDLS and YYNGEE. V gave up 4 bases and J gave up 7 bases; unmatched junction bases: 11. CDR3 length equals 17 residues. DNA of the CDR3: TGTGCCAGCAGCCCTGGGACAGGGGGCGACTTGCGTGAAAAACTGTTTTTT. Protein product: CASSPGTGGDLREKLFF.

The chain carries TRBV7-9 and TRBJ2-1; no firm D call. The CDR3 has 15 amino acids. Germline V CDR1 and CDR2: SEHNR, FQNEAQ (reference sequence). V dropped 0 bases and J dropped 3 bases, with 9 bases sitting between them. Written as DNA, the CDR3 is TGTGCCAGCAGCTTAGCGGAACTATACTACAATGAGCAGTTCTTC. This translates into CASSLAELYYNEQFF.